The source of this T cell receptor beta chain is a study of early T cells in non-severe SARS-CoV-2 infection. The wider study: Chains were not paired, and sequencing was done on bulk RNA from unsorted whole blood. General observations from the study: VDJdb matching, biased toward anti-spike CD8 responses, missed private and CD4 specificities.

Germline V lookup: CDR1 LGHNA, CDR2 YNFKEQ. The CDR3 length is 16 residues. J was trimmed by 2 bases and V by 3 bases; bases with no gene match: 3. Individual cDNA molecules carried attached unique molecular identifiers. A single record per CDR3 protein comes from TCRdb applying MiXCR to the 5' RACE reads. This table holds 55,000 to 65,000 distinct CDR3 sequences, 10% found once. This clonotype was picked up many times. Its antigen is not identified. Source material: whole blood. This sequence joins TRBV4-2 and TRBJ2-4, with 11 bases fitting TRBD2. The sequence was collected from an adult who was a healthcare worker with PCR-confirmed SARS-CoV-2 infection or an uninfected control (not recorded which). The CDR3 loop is CASSQGTSGSKNIQYF. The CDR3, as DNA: TGTGCCAGCAGCCAGGGGACTAGCGGCTCCAAAAACATTCAGTACTTC.